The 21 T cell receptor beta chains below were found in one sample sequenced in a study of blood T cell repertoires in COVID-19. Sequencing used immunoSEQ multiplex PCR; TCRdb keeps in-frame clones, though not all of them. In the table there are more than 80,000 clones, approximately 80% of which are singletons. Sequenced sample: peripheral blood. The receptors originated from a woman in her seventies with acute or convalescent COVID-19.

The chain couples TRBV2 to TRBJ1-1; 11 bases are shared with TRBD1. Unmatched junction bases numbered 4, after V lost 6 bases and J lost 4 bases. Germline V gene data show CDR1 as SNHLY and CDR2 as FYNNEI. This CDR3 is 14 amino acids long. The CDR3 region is CASRGQGVFTEAFF. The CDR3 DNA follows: TGTGCCAGCAGGGGACAGGGGGTATTCACTGAAGCTTTCTTT.

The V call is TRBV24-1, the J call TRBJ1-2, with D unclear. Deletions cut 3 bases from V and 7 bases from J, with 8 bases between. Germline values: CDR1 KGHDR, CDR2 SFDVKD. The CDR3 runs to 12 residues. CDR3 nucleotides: TGTGCCACCAGTGATCCAGAAACTGGCTACACCTTC. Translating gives CATSDPETGYTF.

The CDR3 spells CATSDYGEGNQPQHF. CDR3 in DNA: TGTGCCACCAGTGATTACGGGGAAGGCAATCAGCCCCAGCATTTT. The V gene is TRBV24-1, the J gene TRBJ1-5; D unresolved. Trimming left V 2 bases short and J 2 bases short, with 9 bases between. CDR1 and CDR2 from the germline V gene are KGHDR and SFDVKD. The CDR3 contains 15 residues.

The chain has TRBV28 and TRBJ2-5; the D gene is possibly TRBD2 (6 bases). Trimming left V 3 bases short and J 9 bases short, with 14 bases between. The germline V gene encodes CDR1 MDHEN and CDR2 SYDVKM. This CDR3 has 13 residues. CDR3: CASSLPGTGAQYF. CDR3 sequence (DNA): TGTGCCAGCAGTTTGCCAGGGACGGGGGCCCAGTACTTC.

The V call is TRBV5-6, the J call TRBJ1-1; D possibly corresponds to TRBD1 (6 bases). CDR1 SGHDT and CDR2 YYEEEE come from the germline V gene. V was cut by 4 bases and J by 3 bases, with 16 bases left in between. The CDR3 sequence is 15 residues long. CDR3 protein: CASSTTGWLDTEAFF. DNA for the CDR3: TGTGCCAGCAGCACGACAGGATGGTTAGACACTGAAGCTTTCTTT.

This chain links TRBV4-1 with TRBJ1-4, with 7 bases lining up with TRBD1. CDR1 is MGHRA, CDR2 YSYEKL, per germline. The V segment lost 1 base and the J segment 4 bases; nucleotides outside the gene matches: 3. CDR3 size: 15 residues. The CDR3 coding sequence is TGCGCCAGCAGCCAAGGGGACAGCGATAATGAAAAACTGTTTTTT. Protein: CASSQGDSDNEKLFF.

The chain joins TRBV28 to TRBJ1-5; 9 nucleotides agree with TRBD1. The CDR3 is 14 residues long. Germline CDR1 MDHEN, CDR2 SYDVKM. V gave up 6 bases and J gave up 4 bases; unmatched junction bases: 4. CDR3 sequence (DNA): TGTGCCAGCAGAAAGACAGGGGGGAATCAGCCCCAGCATTTT. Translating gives CASRKTGGNQPQHF.

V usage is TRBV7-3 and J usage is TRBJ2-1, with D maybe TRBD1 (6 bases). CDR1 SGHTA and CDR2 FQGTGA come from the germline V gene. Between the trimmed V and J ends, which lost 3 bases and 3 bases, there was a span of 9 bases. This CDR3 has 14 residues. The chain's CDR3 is CASSFDRNYNEQFF. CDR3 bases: TGTGCCAGCAGCTTCGACAGGAACTACAATGAGCAGTTCTTC.

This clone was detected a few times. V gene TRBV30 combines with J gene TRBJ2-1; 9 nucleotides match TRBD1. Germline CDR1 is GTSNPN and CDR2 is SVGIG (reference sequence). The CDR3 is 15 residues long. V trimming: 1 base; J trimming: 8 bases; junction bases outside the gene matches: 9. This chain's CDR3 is CAWSATGGADYEQFF. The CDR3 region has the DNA TGTGCCTGGAGTGCGACAGGGGGAGCCGACTATGAGCAGTTCTTC.

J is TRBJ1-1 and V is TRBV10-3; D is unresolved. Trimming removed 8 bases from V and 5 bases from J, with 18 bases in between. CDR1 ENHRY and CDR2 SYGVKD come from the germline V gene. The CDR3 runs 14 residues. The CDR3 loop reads CAIARQGLGTEAFF. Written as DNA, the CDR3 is TGTGCCATCGCACGGCAAGGACTGGGGACTGAAGCTTTCTTT.

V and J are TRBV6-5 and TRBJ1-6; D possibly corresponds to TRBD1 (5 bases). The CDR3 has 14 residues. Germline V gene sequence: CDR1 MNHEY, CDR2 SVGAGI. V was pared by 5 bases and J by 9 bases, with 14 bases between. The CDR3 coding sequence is TGTGCCAGCAGTCTGGGGGGGTCGGGTTCACCCCTCCACTTT. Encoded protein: CASSLGGSGSPLHF.

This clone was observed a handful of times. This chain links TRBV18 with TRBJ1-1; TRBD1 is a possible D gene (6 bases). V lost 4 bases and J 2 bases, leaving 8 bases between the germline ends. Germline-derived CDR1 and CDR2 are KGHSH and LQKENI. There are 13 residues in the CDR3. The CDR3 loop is CASSQGVNTEAFF. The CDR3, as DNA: TGTGCCAGCTCACAGGGGGTAAACACTGAAGCTTTCTTT. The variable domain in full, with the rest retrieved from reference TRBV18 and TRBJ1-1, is NAGVMQNPRHLVRRRGQEARLRCSPMKGHSHVYWYRQLPEEGLKFMVYLQKENIIDESGMPKERFSAEFPKEGPSILRIQQVVRGDSAAYFCASSQGVNTEAFFGQGTRLTVV.

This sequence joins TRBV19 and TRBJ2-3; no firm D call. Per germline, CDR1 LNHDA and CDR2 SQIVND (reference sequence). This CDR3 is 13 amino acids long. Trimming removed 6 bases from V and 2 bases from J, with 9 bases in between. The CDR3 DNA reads TGTGCCAGTAGGACGCAGGACACAGATACGCAGTATTTT. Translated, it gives CASRTQDTDTQYF.

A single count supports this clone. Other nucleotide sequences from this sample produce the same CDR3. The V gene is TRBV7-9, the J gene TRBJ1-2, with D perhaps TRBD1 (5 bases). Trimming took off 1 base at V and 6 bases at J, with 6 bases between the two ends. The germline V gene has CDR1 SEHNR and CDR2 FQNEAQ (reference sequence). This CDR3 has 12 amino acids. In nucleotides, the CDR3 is TGTGCCAGCAGCTTAGTAGGGGATGGCTACACCTTC. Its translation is CASSLVGDGYTF.

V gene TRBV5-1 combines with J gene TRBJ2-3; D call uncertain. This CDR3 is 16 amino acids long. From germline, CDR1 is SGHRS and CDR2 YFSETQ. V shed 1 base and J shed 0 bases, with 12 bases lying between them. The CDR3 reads CASSLLAGTSTDTQYF. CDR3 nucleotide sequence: TGCGCCAGCAGCTTGCTCGCAGGCACTAGCACAGATACGCAGTATTTT.

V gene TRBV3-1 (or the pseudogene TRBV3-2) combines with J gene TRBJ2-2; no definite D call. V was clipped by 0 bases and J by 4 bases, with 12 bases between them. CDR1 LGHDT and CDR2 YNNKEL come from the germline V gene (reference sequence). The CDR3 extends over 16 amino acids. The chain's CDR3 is CASSQEGEIITGELFF. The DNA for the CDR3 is TGTGCCAGCAGCCAAGAAGGAGAAATAATCACCGGGGAGCTGTTTTTT.

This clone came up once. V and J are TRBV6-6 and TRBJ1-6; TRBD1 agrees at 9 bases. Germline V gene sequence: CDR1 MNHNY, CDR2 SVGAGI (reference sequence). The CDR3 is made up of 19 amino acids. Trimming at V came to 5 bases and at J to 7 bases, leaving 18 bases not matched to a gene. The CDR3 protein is CASSPWGPGQGTRNSPLHF. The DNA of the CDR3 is TGTGCCAGCAGTCCTTGGGGACCGGGACAGGGAACAAGAAATTCACCCCTCCACTTT.

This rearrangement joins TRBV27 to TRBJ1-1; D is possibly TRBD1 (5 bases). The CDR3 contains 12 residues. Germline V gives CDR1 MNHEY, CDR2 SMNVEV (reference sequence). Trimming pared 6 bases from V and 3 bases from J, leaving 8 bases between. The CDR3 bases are TGTGCCAGCAGGGGACTGTACACTGAAGCTTTCTTT. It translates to CASRGLYTEAFF.

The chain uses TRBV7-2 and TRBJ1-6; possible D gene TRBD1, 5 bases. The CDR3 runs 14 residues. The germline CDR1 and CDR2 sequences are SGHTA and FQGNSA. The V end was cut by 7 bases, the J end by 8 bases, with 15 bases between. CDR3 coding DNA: TGTGCCAGCACCCTTTGGGGGGAATATTCACCCCTCCACTTT. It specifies CASTLWGEYSPLHF. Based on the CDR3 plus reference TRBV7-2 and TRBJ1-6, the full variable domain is GAGVSQSPSNKVTEKGKDVELRCDPISGHTALYWYRQSLGQGLEFLIYFQGNSAPDKSGLPSDRFSAERTGGSVSTLTIQRTQQEDSAVYLCASTLWGEYSPLHFGNGTRLTVT.

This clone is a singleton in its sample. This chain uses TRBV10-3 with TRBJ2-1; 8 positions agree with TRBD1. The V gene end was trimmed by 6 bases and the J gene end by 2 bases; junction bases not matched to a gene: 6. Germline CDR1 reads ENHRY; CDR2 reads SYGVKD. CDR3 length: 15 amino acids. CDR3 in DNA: TGTGCCATCAGCCTGACAGGGGCTGCCTACAATGAGCAGTTCTTC. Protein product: CAISLTGAAYNEQFF.

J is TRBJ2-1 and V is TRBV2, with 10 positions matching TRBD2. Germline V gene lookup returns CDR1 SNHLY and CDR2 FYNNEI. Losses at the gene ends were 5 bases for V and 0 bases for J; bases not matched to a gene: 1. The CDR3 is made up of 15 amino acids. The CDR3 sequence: CASSPSGSSYNEQFF. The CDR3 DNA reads TGTGCCAGCAGTCCTAGCGGGAGCTCCTACAATGAGCAGTTCTTC.